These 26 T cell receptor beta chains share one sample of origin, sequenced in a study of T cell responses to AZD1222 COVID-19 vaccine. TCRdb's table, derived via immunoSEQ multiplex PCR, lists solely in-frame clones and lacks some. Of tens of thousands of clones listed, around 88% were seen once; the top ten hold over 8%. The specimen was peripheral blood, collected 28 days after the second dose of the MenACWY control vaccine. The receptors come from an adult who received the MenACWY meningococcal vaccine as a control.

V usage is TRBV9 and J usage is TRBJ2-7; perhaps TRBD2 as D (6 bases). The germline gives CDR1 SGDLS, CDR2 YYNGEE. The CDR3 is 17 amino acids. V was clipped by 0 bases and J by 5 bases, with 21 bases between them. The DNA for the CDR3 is TGTGCCAGCAGCGTAGCTGCACAGGTTCACGCGGGGCACGAGCAGTACTTC. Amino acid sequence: CASSVAAQVHAGHEQYF.

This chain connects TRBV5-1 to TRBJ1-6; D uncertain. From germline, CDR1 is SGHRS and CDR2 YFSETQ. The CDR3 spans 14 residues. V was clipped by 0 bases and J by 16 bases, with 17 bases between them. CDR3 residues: CASSLGQPEIRLHF. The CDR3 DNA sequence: TGCGCCAGCAGCTTGGGGCAGCCCGAGATTAGACTCCACTTT.

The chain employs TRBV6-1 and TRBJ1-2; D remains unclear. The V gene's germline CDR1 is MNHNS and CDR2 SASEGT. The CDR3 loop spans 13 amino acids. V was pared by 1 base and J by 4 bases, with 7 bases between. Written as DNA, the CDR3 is TGTGCCAGCAGTGAAGTCGGCCGCTATGGCTACACCTTC. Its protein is CASSEVGRYGYTF.

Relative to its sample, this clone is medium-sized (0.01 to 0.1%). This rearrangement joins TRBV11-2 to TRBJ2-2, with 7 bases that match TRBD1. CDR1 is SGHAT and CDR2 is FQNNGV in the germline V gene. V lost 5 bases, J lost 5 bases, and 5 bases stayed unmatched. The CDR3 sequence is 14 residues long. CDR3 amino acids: CASSPIQGTGELFF. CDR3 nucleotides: TGTGCCAGCAGCCCGATACAGGGGACCGGGGAGCTGTTTTTT. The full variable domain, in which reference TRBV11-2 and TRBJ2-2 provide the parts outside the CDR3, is EAGVAQSPRYKIIEKRQSVAFWCNPISGHATLYWYQQILGQGPKLLIQFQNNGVVDDSQLPKDRFSAERLKGVDSTLKIQPAKLEDSAVYLCASSPIQGTGELFFGEGSRLTVL.

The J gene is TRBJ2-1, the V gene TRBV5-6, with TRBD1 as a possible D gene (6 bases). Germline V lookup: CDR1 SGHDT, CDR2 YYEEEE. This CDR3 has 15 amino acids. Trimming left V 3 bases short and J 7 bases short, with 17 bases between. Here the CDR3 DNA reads TGTGCCAGCAGCTGGGGTACAGGGAGTGGGAATGAGCAGTTCTTC. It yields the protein CASSWGTGSGNEQFF.

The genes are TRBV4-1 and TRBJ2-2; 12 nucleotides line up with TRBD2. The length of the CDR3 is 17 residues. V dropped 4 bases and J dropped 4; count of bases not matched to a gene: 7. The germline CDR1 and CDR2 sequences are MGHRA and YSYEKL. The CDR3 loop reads CASSPLTSGGGTGELFF. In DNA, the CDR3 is TGCGCCAGCAGCCCCCTGACTAGCGGGGGAGGCACCGGGGAGCTGTTTTTT.

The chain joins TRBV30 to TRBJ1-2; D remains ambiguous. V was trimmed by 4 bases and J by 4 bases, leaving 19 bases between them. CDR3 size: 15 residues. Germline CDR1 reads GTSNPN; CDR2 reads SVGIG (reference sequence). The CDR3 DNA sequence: TGTGCCTGGACCCGAAAGGATCGGGAAGTCTATGGCTACACCTTC. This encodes CAWTRKDREVYGYTF.

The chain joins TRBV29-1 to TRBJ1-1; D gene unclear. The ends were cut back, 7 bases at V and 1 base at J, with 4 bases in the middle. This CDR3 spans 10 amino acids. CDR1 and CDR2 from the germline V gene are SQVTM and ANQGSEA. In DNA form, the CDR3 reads TGCAGCGCAGAGAACACTGAAGCTTTCTTT. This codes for CSAENTEAFF. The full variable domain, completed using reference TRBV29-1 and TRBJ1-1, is SAVISQKPSRDICQRGTSLTIQCQVDSQVTMMFWYRQQPGQSLTLIATANQGSEATYESGFVIDKFPISRPNLTFSTLTVSNMSPEDSSIYLCSAENTEAFFGQGTRLTVV.

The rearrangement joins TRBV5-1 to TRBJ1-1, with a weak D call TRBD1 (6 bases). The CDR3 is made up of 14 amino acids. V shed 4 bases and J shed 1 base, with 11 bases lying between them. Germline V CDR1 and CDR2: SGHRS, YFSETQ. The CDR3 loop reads CASSPKTGNTEAFF. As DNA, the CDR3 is TGCGCCAGCAGCCCCAAGACAGGGAACACTGAAGCTTTCTTT. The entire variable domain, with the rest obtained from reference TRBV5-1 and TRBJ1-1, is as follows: KAGVTQTPRYLIKTRGQQVTLSCSPISGHRSVSWYQQTPGQGLQFLFEYFSETQRNKGNFPGRFSGRQFSNSRSEMNVSTLELGDSALYLCASSPKTGNTEAFFGQGTRLTVV.

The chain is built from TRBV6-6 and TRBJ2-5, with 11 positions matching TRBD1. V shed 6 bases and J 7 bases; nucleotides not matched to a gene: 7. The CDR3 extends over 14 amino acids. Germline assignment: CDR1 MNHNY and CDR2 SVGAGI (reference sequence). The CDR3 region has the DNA TGTGCCAGCAGGGACGGACAGGGGGCTGGGACCCAGTACTTC. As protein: CASRDGQGAGTQYF.

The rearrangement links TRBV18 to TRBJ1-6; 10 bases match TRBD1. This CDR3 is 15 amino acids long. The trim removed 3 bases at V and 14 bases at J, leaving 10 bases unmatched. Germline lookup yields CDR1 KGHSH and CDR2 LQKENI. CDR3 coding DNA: TGTGCCAGCTCACCCCCGGGACAGGGGCCTTTGACCCTCCACTTT. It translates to CASSPPGQGPLTLHF.

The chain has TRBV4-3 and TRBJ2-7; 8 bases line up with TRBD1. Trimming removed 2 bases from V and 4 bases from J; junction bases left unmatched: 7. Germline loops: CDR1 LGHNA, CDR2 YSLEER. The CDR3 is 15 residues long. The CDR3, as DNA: TGCGCCAGCAGCCAATCGGACAGGGACGGGTACGAGCAGTACTTC. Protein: CASSQSDRDGYEQYF.

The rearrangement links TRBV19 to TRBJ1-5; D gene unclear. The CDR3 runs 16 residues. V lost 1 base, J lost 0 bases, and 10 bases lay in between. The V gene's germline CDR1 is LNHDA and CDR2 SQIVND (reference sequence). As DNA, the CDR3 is TGTGCCAGTAGTATAGGCGGTTATAATAGCAATCAGCCCCAGCATTTT. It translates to CASSIGGYNSNQPQHF.

This CDR3 is CSVDPLGLEAFF. The DNA of the CDR3 is TGCAGCGTTGATCCGCTCGGTTTAGAAGCTTTCTTT. J is TRBJ1-1 and V is TRBV29-1; D is uncertain. Germline CDR1 reads SQVTM; CDR2 reads ANQGSEA. The CDR3 sequence is 12 residues long. V was shortened by 3 bases and J by 8 bases, with 13 bases between the two germline ends.

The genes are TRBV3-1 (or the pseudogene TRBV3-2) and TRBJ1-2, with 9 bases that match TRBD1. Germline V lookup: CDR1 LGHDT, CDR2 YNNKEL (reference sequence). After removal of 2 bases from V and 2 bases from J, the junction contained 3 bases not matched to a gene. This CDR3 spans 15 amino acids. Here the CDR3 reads CASSQRTGVNYGYTF. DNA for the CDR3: TGTGCCAGCAGCCAAAGGACAGGGGTAAACTATGGCTACACCTTC.

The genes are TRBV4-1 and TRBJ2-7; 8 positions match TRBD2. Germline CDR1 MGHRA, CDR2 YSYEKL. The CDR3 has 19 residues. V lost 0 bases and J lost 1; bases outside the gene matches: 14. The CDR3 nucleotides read TGCGCCAGCAGCCAAGATCCACTTGATCCACTAGCGGCATCCTACGAGCAGTACTTC. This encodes CASSQDPLDPLAASYEQYF.

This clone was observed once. The CDR3: CASSPPNGNYGYTF. As DNA, the CDR3 is TGTGCCAGCTCACCACCGAACGGAAACTATGGCTACACCTTC. The chain is built from TRBV18 and TRBJ1-2, with unresolved D. V gave up 0 bases and J gave up 2 bases, with 7 bases separating them. The CDR3 runs 14 residues. Germline CDR1 KGHSH, CDR2 LQKENI. The full variable domain, rest sourced from reference TRBV18 and TRBJ1-2, is NAGVMQNPRHLVRRRGQEARLRCSPMKGHSHVYWYRQLPEEGLKFMVYLQKENIIDESGMPKERFSAEFPKEGPSILRIQQVVRGDSAAYFCASSPPNGNYGYTFGSGTRLTVV.

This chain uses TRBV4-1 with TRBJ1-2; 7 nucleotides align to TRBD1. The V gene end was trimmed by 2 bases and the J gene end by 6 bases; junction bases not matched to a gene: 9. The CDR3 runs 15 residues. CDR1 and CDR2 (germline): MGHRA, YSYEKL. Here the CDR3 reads CASSQPTGKRDGYTF. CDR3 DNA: TGCGCCAGCAGCCAACCGACAGGGAAGAGGGATGGCTACACCTTC.

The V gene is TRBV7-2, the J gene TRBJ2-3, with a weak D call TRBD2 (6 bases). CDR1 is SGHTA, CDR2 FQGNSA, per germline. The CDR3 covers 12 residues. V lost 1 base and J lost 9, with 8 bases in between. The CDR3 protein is CASSLDRGTQYF. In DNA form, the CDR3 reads TGTGCCAGCAGCTTAGATCGGGGGACGCAGTATTTT.

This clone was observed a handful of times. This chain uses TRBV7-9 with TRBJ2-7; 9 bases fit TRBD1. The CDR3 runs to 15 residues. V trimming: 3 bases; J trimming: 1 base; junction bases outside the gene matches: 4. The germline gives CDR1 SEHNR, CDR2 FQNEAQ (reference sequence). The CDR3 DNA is TGTGCCAGCAGCTTGGGGACAGGGCGGTCCTACGAGCAGTACTTC. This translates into CASSLGTGRSYEQYF.

CDR3 amino acids: CASSADRSNQPQHF. The CDR3 region has the DNA TGTGCCAGCAGCGCCGACAGAAGCAATCAGCCCCAGCATTTT. This chain connects TRBV2 to TRBJ1-5, with D possibly being TRBD1 (5 bases). This CDR3 comprises 14 residues. The germline V gene has CDR1 SNHLY and CDR2 FYNNEI. Trimming removed 6 bases from V and 1 base from J, with 10 bases in between.

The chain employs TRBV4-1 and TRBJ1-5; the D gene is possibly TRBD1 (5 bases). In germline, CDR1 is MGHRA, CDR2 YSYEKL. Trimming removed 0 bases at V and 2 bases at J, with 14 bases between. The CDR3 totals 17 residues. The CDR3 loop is CASSQDQGATGNQPQHF. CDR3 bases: TGCGCCAGCAGCCAAGATCAGGGAGCGACAGGCAATCAGCCCCAGCATTTT.

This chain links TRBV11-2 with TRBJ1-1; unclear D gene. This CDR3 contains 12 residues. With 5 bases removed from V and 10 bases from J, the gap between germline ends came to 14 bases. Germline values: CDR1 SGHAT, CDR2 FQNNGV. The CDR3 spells CASSPRGGRAFF. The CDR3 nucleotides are TGTGCCAGCAGCCCACGGGGAGGCCGAGCTTTCTTT.

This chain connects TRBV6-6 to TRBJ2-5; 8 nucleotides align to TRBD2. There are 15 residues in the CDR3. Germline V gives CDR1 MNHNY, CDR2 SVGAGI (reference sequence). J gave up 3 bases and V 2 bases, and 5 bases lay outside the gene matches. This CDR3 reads CASSYKAGEEETQYF. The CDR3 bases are TGTGCCAGCAGTTACAAAGCGGGGGAGGAAGAGACCCAGTACTTC.

The DNA for the CDR3 is TGCGCCAGCAGCCAAGATCTGGACGGGGCTACTGAAGCTTTCTTT. This gives the protein CASSQDLDGATEAFF. The rearrangement joins TRBV4-1 to TRBJ1-1; perhaps TRBD1 as D (5 bases). Germline loops: CDR1 MGHRA, CDR2 YSYEKL. The CDR3 extends over 15 amino acids. Trimming stripped 0 bases from V and 5 bases from J, with 13 bases between.

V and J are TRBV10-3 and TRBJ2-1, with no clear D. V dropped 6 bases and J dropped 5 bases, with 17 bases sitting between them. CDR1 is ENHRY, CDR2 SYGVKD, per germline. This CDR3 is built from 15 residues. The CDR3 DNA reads TGTGCCATCAGGAAGACTGGTGAGGTTCACAATGAGCAGTTCTTC. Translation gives CAIRKTGEVHNEQFF.